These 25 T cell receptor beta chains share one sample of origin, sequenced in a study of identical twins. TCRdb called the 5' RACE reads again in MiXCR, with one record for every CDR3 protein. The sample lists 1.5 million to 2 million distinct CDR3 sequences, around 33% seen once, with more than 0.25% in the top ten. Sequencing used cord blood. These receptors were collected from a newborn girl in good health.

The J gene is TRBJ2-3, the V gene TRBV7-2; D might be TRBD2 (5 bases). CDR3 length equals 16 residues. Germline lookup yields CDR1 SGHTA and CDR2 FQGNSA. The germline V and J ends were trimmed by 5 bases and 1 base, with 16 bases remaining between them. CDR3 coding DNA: TGTGCCAGCAGCCTCCTAGCCACCATGGGCACAGATACGCAGTATTTT. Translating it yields CASSLLATMGTDTQYF. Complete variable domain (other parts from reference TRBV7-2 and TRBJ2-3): GAGVSQSPSNKVTEKGKDVELRCDPISGHTALYWYRQSLGQGLEFLIYFQGNSAPDKSGLPSDRFSAERTGGSVSTLTIQRTQQEDSAVYLCASSLLATMGTDTQYFGPGTRLTVL.

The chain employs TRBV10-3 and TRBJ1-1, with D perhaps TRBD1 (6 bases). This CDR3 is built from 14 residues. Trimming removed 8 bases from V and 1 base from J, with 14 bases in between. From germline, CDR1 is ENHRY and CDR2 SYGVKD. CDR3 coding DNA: TGTGCCATCGGGGACACTTTCCCGAACACTGAAGCTTTCTTT. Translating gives CAIGDTFPNTEAFF.

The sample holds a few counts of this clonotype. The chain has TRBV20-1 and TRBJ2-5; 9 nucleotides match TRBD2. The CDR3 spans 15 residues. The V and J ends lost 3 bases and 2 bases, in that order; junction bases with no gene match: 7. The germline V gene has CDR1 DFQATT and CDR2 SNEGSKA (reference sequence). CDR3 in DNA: TGCAGTGCTAGGGATAGCGGGAGAGGGCAAGAGACCCAGTACTTC. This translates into CSARDSGRGQETQYF.

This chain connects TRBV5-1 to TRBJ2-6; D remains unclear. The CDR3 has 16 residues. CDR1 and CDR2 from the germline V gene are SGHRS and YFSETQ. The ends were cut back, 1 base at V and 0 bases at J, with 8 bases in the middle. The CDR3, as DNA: TGCGCCAGCAGCTTGTACGGAGCCTCTGGGGCCAACGTCCTGACTTTC. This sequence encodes CASSLYGASGANVLTF.

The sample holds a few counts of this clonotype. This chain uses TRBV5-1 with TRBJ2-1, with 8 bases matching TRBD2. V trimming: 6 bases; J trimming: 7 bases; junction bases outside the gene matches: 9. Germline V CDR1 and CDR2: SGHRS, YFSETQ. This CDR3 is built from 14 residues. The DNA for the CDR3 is TGCGCCAGCACCGGTGGACTAGCTCGGAATGAGCAGTTCTTC. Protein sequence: CASTGGLARNEQFF.

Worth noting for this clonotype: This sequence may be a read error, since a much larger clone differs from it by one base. The CDR3 spells CASSWTSDYNEQFF. In DNA form, the CDR3 reads TGTGCCAGCAGCTGGACTAGCGACTACAATGAGCAGTTCTTC. The V call is TRBV6-1, the J call TRBJ2-1, with 9 nucleotides matching TRBD2. Per germline, CDR1 MNHNS and CDR2 SASEGT. Unmatched junction bases numbered 3, after V lost 6 bases and J lost 3 bases. The CDR3 loop spans 14 amino acids.

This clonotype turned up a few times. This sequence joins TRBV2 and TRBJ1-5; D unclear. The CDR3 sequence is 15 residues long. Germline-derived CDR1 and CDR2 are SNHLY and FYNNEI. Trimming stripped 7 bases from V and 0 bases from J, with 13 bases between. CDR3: CASTLRTDSNQPQHF. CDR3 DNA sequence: TGTGCCAGCACTCTCCGGACGGATAGCAATCAGCCCCAGCATTTT.

CDR3 coding DNA: TGTGCCACCGGGACTAGCGAGACCTACGAGCAGTACTTC. Translation: CATGTSETYEQYF. The chain employs TRBV28 and TRBJ2-7; 10 nucleotides match TRBD2. This CDR3 spans 13 amino acids. J lost 2 bases, V lost 10 bases, and 5 bases had no gene match. Germline-derived CDR1 and CDR2 are MDHEN and SYDVKM.

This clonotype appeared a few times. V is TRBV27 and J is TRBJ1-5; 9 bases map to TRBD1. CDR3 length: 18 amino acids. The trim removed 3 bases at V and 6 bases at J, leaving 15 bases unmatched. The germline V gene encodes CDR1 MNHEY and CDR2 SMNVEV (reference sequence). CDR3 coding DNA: TGTGCCAGCAGTTTTTTCGGACAGGGGATGGGGGGGGGTCAGCCCCAGCATTTT. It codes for CASSFFGQGMGGGQPQHF.

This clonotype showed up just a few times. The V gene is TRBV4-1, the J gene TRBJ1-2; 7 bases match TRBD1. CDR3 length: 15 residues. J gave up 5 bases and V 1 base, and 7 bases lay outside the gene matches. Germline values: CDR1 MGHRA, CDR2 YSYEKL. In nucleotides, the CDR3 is TGCGCCAGCAGCCAAGTGGGTAAGGGGGCGTATGGCTACACCTTC. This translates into CASSQVGKGAYGYTF.

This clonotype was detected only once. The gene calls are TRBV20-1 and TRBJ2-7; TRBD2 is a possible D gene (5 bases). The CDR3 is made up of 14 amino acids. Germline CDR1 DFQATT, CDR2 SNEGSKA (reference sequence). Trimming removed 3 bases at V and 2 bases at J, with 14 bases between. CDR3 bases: TGCAGTGCTAGCGGGATAAGGGTCCCCTACGAGCAGTACTTC. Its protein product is CSASGIRVPYEQYF.

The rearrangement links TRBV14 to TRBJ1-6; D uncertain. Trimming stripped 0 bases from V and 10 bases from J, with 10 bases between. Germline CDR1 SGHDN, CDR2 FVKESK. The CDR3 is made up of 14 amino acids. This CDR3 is CASSQDIGLSPLHF. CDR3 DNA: TGTGCCAGCAGCCAAGATATAGGCTTATCACCCCTCCACTTT.

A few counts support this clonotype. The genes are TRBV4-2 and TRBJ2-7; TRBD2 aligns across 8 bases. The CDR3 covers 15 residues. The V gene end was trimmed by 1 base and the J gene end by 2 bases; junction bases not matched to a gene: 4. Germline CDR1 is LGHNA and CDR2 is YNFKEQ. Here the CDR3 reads CASSQVLAATYEQYF. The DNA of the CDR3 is TGTGCCAGCAGCCAAGTACTAGCGGCTACCTACGAGCAGTACTTC.

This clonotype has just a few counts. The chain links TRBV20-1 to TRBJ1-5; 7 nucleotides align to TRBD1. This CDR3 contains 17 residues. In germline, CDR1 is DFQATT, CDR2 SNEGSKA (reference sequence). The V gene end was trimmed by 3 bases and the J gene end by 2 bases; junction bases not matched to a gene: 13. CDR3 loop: CSASIALTGVGNQPQHF. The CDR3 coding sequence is TGCAGTGCTAGTATCGCCCTTACAGGGGTCGGCAATCAGCCCCAGCATTTT.

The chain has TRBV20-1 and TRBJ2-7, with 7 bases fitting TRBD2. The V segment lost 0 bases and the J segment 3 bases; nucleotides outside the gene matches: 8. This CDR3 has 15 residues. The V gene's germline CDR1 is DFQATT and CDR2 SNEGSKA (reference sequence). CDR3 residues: CSARDPREKYYEQYF. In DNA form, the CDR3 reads TGCAGTGCTAGAGATCCGCGGGAGAAATACTACGAGCAGTACTTC.

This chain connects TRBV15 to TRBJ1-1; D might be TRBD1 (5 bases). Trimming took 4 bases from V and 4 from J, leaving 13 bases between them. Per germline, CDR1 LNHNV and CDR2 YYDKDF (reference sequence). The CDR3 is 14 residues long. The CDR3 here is CATSTRGRGTEAFF. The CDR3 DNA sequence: TGTGCCACCAGCACCCGGGGAAGGGGCACTGAAGCTTTCTTT.

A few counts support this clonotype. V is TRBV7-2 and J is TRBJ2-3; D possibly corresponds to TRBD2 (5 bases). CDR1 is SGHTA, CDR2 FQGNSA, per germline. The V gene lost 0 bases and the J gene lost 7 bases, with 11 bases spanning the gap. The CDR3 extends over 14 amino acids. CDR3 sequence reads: CASSLALSGYTQYF. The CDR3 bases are TGTGCCAGCAGCTTAGCCCTCAGCGGATATACGCAGTATTTT.

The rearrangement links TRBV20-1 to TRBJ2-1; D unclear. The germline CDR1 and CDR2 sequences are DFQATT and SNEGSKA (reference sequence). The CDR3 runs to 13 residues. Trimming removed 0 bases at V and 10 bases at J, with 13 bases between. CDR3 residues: CSARDRNSYEQFF. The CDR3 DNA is TGCAGTGCTAGAGATCGAAACTCCTACGAGCAGTTCTTC.

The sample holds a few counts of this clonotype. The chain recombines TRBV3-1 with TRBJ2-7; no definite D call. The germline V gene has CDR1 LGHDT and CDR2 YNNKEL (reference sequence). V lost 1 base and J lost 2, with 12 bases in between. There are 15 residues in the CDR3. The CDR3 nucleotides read TGTGCCAGCAGCCAAGGGGTCGCAGCAACCTACGAGCAGTACTTC. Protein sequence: CASSQGVAATYEQYF.

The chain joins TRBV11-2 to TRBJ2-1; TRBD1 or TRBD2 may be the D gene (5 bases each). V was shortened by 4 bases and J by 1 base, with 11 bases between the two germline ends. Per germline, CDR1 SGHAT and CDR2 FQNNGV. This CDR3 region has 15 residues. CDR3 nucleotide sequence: TGTGCCAGCAGCTCCCCGGGACGGTCCTACAATGAGCAGTTCTTC. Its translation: CASSSPGRSYNEQFF. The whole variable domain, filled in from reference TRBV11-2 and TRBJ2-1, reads EAGVAQSPRYKIIEKRQSVAFWCNPISGHATLYWYQQILGQGPKLLIQFQNNGVVDDSQLPKDRFSAERLKGVDSTLKIQPAKLEDSAVYLCASSSPGRSYNEQFFGPGTRLTVL.

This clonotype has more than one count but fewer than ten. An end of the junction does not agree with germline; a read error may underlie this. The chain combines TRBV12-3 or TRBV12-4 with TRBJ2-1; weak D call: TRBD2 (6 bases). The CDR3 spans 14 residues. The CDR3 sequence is CAGSPSGLGDEQFF. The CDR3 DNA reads TGTGCCGGCAGTCCCTCGGGACTGGGCGATGAGCAGTTCTTC.

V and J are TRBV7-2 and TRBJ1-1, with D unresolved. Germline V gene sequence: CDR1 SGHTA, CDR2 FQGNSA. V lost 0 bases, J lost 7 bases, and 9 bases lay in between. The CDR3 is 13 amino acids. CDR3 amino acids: CASSLARAVEAFF. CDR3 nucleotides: TGTGCCAGCAGCTTAGCGCGGGCTGTTGAAGCTTTCTTT.

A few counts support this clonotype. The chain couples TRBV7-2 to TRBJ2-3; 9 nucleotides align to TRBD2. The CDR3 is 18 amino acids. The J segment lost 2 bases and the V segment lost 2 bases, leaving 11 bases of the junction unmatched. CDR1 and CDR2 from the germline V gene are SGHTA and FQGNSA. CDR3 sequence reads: CASSLIWASGALTDTQYF. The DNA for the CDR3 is TGTGCCAGCAGCTTAATCTGGGCTAGCGGGGCCCTCACAGATACGCAGTATTTT.

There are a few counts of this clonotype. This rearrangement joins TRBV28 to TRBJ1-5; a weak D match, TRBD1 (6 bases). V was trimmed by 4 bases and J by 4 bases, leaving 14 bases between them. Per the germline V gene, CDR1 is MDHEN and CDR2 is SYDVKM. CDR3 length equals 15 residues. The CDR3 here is CASSYWRQVNQPQHF. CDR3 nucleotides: TGTGCCAGCAGTTATTGGCGACAGGTTAATCAGCCCCAGCATTTT.

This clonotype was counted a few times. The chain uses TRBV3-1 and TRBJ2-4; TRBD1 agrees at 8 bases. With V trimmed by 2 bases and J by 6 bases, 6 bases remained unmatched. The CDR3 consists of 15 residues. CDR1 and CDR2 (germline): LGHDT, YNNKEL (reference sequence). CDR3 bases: TGTGCCAGCAGCCAACAGGGGGCAGTGAGAAACATTCAGTACTTC. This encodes CASSQQGAVRNIQYF. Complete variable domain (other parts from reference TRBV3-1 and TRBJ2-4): DTAVSQTPKYLVTQMGNDKSIKCEQNLGHDTMYWYKQDSKKFLKIMFSYNNKELIINETVPNRFSPKSPDKAHLNLHINSLELGDSAVYFCASSQQGAVRNIQYFGAGTRLSVL.